This is a list of T cell receptor beta chains from one sample in a study of blood T cells in healthy people across ages. TCRdb used MiXCR to reprocess the 5' RACE reads, holding one entry per CDR3 protein. The data show roughly 700,000 distinct CDR3 sequences, 32% seen once. The material sequenced was blood. Receptor source: a woman at least 80 years old in good health. CDR3s include the opening cysteine and the closing phenylalanine or tryptophan. The D gene is left open where the match is weak. The size of a clone is reported for some rows only, either as once, few or many, or as a class for expanded clones.

d_gene	abundance	v_gene	j_gene	len	CDR3aa	CDR3nt
.	.	TRBV7-6	TRBJ2-5	15	CACSLGRRGQETQYF	TGTGCCTGCAGCTTAGGGCGCCGGGGTCAAGAGACCCAGTACTTC
.	.	TRBV20-1	TRBJ2-7	14	CSARDEGSSYEQYF	TGCAGTGCTAGAGATGAGGGGAGCTCCTACGAGCAGTACTTC
TRBD1	many	TRBV20-1	TRBJ1-5	13	CSTGGKGNQPQHF	TGCAGTACAGGGGGAAAGGGCAATCAGCCCCAGCATTTT
.	.	TRBV20-1	TRBJ1-3	13	CSASLGNRNTIYF	TGCAGTGCTAGTTTAGGGAACCGAAACACAATATATTTT
TRBD2	many	TRBV11-2	TRBJ2-5	16	CASSVEPGLAGETQYF	TGTGCCAGCAGCGTTGAACCGGGACTAGCCGGGGAGACCCAGTACTTC
.	once	TRBV20-1	TRBJ2-7	12	CSAGRTVYEQYF	TGCAGTGCTGGAAGGACAGTCTACGAGCAGTACTTC
TRBD1	many	TRBV3-1	TRBJ2-6	16	CASSRDRGKGANVLTF	TGTGCCAGCAGCCGGGACAGGGGGAAGGGGGCCAACGTCCTGACTTTC
.	many	TRBV18	TRBJ2-7	13	CASSPPPGSEQYF	TGTGCCAGCTCACCTCCGCCGGGCTCCGAGCAGTACTTC
TRBD1	few	TRBV20-1	TRBJ1-5	15	CSARGEAGGSQPQHF	TGCAGTGCTAGAGGTGAAGCAGGGGGCAGTCAGCCCCAGCATTTT
TRBD2	once	TRBV20-1	TRBJ2-5	15	CSARPGLAGVETQYF	TGCAGTGCTAGACCTGGACTAGCGGGCGTGGAGACCCAGTACTTC
.	many	TRBV6-1	TRBJ1-4	13	CASGDPWNEKLFF	TGTGCCAGCGGGGACCCCTGGAATGAAAAACTGTTTTTT
.	many	TRBV6-6	TRBJ1-2	13	CASSYLDSYGYTF	TGTGCCAGCAGTTACCTCGACAGTTATGGCTACACCTTC
TRBD2	many	TRBV30	TRBJ2-1	15	CAWSPATGGPNEQFF	TGTGCCTGGAGTCCCGCTACGGGGGGGCCCAATGAGCAGTTCTTC